The rows below give T cell receptor beta chains drawn from one sample of a study of T cells in Graves' hyperthyroidism and ophthalmopathy. TCRdb reprocessed the multiplex PCR reads with MiXCR, giving one entry per CDR3 protein. Found here are around 400,000 distinct CDR3 sequences, approximately 25% of them singletons; the top ten hold about 70%. Specimen: blood. The receptor set was obtained from a man aged 50 to 60 with Graves' hyperthyroidism. Both conserved end residues are part of each CDR3. A D gene is named only where the DNA matches it firmly. Clone size appears in some rows only: once, few, many, or a class for an expanded clone.

j_call: TRBJ1-1; v_call: TRBV6-1; clone_size: .; d_call: TRBD1; cdr3_nt: TGTGCCAGCAGTGAAGCGGGACAGGGGACTGAAGCTTTCTTT; cdr3_aa: CASSEAGQGTEAFF
j_call: TRBJ2-7; v_call: TRBV20-1; clone_size: .; d_call: .; cdr3_nt: TGCAGTGCTAGAACTCTGGTCGGCAAAGCACCCTACGAGCAGTACTTC; cdr3_aa: CSARTLVGKAPYEQYF
j_call: TRBJ2-4; v_call: TRBV20-1; clone_size: .; d_call: .; cdr3_nt: TGCAGTGCTATAGGACTAGCCAAAAACATTCAGTACTTC; cdr3_aa: CSAIGLAKNIQYF
j_call: TRBJ1-2; v_call: TRBV28; clone_size: few; d_call: .; cdr3_nt: TGTGCCAGCAATATAGGAGGGACGGTGATAGGCTATGGCTACACCTTC; cdr3_aa: CASNIGGTVIGYGYTF
j_call: TRBJ1-2; v_call: TRBV27; clone_size: .; d_call: .; cdr3_nt: TGTGCCAGCAGTTTATCGAAAAGCTATGGCTACACCTTC; cdr3_aa: CASSLSKSYGYTF
j_call: TRBJ2-1; v_call: TRBV7-6; clone_size: .; d_call: .; cdr3_nt: TGTGCCAGCAGCCCATTACTAGCTAACAATGAGCAGTTCTTC; cdr3_aa: CASSPLLANNEQFF
j_call: TRBJ2-3; v_call: TRBV7-2; clone_size: many; d_call: .; cdr3_nt: TGTGCCAGCAGCTTATGGGGGCAAAGCACAGATACGCAGTATTTT; cdr3_aa: CASSLWGQSTDTQYF
j_call: TRBJ2-7; v_call: TRBV2; clone_size: many; d_call: .; cdr3_nt: TGTGCCAGCAGGGCCAACTACGAGCAGTACTTC; cdr3_aa: CASRANYEQYF
j_call: TRBJ2-1; v_call: TRBV9; clone_size: .; d_call: TRBD2; cdr3_nt: TGTGCCAGCAGCGTCGGACTAGCCAACTACAATGAGCAGTTCTTC; cdr3_aa: CASSVGLANYNEQFF
j_call: TRBJ2-7; v_call: TRBV24-1; clone_size: many; d_call: .; cdr3_nt: TGTGCCACCAGTGATCGAGGGCACTACGAGCAGTACTTC; cdr3_aa: CATSDRGHYEQYF